The rows below give T cell receptor beta chains drawn from one sample of a study of human T cells and chemical hapten exposure. TCRdb re-called the RACE reads with MiXCR, one entry per CDR3 protein. In the table there are about 84,000 distinct CDR3 sequences, more than 8.5% of which are singletons. The material was whole blood, obtained in connection with sensitization to the hapten diphenylcyclopropenone (DPC). The origin of the receptors is a woman in her thirties with alopecia areata. Some clones in this sample may be carry-over from other donors' samples. Each CDR3 is given with its conserved first and last residue. D genes are given only for firm matches. The listing skips clone size in some rows; elsewhere it reads once, few, many or a size class.

cdr3_aa: CASSQVTSGRGNEQFF
cdr3_nt: TGCGCCAGCAGCCAAGTTACAAGCGGGAGGGGCAATGAGCAGTTCTTC
clone_size: many
v_call: TRBV4-1
j_call: TRBJ2-1
d_call: TRBD2
cdr3_length: 16

cdr3_aa: CASSRSSLGETQYF
cdr3_nt: TGTGCCAGCAGCCGTAGTTCCCTAGGGGAGACCCAGTACTTC
clone_size: many
v_call: TRBV9
j_call: TRBJ2-5
d_call: -
cdr3_length: 14

cdr3_aa: CSVHSGLSLRDTQYF
cdr3_nt: TGCAGCGTCCACAGCGGGTTGTCCCTCCGGGATACGCAGTATTTT
clone_size: -
v_call: TRBV29-1
j_call: TRBJ2-3
d_call: -
cdr3_length: 15

cdr3_aa: CSVRDGTNQPQHF
cdr3_nt: TGCAGCGTCCGGGACGGGACCAATCAGCCCCAGCATTTT
clone_size: many
v_call: TRBV29-1
j_call: TRBJ1-5
d_call: -
cdr3_length: 13

cdr3_aa: CSVVQGTGGYTF
cdr3_nt: TGCAGCGTTGTCCAGGGCACCGGGGGCTACACCTTC
clone_size: few
v_call: TRBV29-1
j_call: TRBJ1-2
d_call: -
cdr3_length: 12

cdr3_aa: CASTGSASGSTQYF
cdr3_nt: TGTGCCAGCACCGGAAGTGCTAGCGGGAGTACGCAGTATTTT
clone_size: -
v_call: TRBV3-1
j_call: TRBJ2-3
d_call: TRBD2
cdr3_length: 14

cdr3_aa: CASSTQAQETQYF
cdr3_nt: TGTGCCAGCAGTACCCAGGCTCAAGAGACCCAGTACTTC
clone_size: many
v_call: TRBV6-5
j_call: TRBJ2-5
d_call: -
cdr3_length: 13

cdr3_aa: CSVKNRFYGYTF
cdr3_nt: TGCAGTGTGAAGAACAGGTTTTATGGCTACACCTTC
clone_size: few
v_call: TRBV20-1
j_call: TRBJ1-2
d_call: -
cdr3_length: 12

cdr3_aa: CASSQPGTFPEAFF
cdr3_nt: TGTGCCAGCAGCCAACCGGGGACATTTCCCGAAGCTTTCTTT
clone_size: -
v_call: TRBV3-1
j_call: TRBJ1-1
d_call: -
cdr3_length: 14

cdr3_aa: CASSPWTGDQPQHF
cdr3_nt: TGTGCCAGCAGCCCTTGGACAGGGGATCAGCCCCAGCATTTT
clone_size: -
v_call: TRBV7-2
j_call: TRBJ1-5
d_call: TRBD1
cdr3_length: 14

cdr3_aa: CASSLPKAGTRAYEQYF
cdr3_nt: TGTGCCAGCAGCCTACCCAAGGCGGGTACCCGAGCCTACGAGCAGTACTTC
clone_size: many
v_call: TRBV6-1
j_call: TRBJ2-7
d_call: -
cdr3_length: 17

cdr3_aa: CASRTSGENTEAFF
cdr3_nt: TGCGCCAGCCGTACATCGGGGGAGAACACTGAAGCTTTCTTT
clone_size: -
v_call: TRBV5-1
j_call: TRBJ1-1
d_call: -
cdr3_length: 14

cdr3_aa: CASSYFQGVVQPQHF
cdr3_nt: TGTGCCAGCAGTTACTTTCAGGGGGTGGTTCAGCCCCAGCATTTT
clone_size: many
v_call: TRBV6-2/TRBV6-3
j_call: TRBJ1-5
d_call: TRBD1
cdr3_length: 15

cdr3_aa: CASSRQVGQPQHF
cdr3_nt: TGTGCCAGCAGCCGACAGGTCGGACAGCCCCAGCATTTT
clone_size: few
v_call: TRBV11-2
j_call: TRBJ1-5
d_call: -
cdr3_length: 13

cdr3_aa: CASSGGGSYNSPLHF
cdr3_nt: TGTGCCAGCAGCGGAGGGGGCTCCTATAATTCACCCCTCCACTTT
clone_size: -
v_call: TRBV28
j_call: TRBJ1-6
d_call: -
cdr3_length: 15

cdr3_aa: CASSSSSGQFF
cdr3_nt: TGTGCCAGCAGCTCATCCAGTGGGCAGTTCTTC
clone_size: once
v_call: TRBV13
j_call: TRBJ2-1
d_call: -
cdr3_length: 11

cdr3_aa: CAIKGQPNYEQYF
cdr3_nt: TGTGCCATCAAAGGACAGCCTAACTACGAGCAGTACTTC
clone_size: few
v_call: TRBV10-3
j_call: TRBJ2-7
d_call: -
cdr3_length: 13

cdr3_aa: CASSQDVGWAGELFF
cdr3_nt: TGTGCCAGCAGCCAAGATGTGGGTTGGGCCGGGGAGCTGTTTTTT
clone_size: -
v_call: TRBV4-2
j_call: TRBJ2-2
d_call: -
cdr3_length: 15

cdr3_aa: CAWSEDRALRKLFF
cdr3_nt: TGTGCCTGGAGTGAGGACAGGGCTTTGCGAAAACTGTTTTTT
clone_size: few
v_call: TRBV30
j_call: TRBJ1-4
d_call: TRBD1
cdr3_length: 14

cdr3_aa: CASSLGTGGTLPQHF
cdr3_nt: TGTGCCAGCAGTTTAGGGACAGGGGGGACCTTGCCCCAGCATTTT
clone_size: -
v_call: TRBV12-3/TRBV12-4
j_call: TRBJ1-5
d_call: TRBD1
cdr3_length: 15

cdr3_aa: CASSERHNSPLHF
cdr3_nt: TGTGCCAGCAGCGAACGGCATAATTCACCCCTCCACTTT
clone_size: -
v_call: TRBV9
j_call: TRBJ1-6
d_call: -
cdr3_length: 13

cdr3_aa: CASSLWDSHWADTQYF
cdr3_nt: TGTGCCAGCAGCTTGTGGGACTCACATTGGGCAGATACGCAGTATTTT
clone_size: -
v_call: TRBV5-6
j_call: TRBJ2-3
d_call: -
cdr3_length: 16

cdr3_aa: CASSQYGAGGAYEQYF
cdr3_nt: TGTGCCAGCAGCCAATATGGAGCGGGGGGAGCCTACGAGCAGTACTTC
clone_size: many
v_call: TRBV3-1
j_call: TRBJ2-7
d_call: TRBD2
cdr3_length: 16

cdr3_aa: CASTTGTVNYGYTF
cdr3_nt: TGTGCCAGCACCACCGGGACAGTTAACTATGGCTACACCTTC
clone_size: many
v_call: TRBV28
j_call: TRBJ1-2
d_call: TRBD1
cdr3_length: 14

cdr3_aa: CASNDYNEQFF
cdr3_nt: TGTGCCAGCAATGACTACAATGAGCAGTTCTTC
clone_size: -
v_call: TRBV6-2/TRBV6-3
j_call: TRBJ2-1
d_call: -
cdr3_length: 11

cdr3_aa: CSARGGQNSYEQYF
cdr3_nt: TGCAGTGCTAGAGGGGGACAGAACTCCTACGAGCAGTACTTC
clone_size: few
v_call: TRBV20-1
j_call: TRBJ2-7
d_call: TRBD1
cdr3_length: 14

cdr3_aa: CSARVDRRAKNIQYF
cdr3_nt: TGCAGTGCTAGAGTGGACAGAAGGGCCAAAAACATTCAGTACTTC
clone_size: -
v_call: TRBV20-1
j_call: TRBJ2-4
d_call: -
cdr3_length: 15

cdr3_aa: CASSNTGRIYGYTF
cdr3_nt: TGTGCCAGCAGCAACACCGGACGGATATATGGCTACACCTTC
clone_size: many
v_call: TRBV6-5
j_call: TRBJ1-2
d_call: -
cdr3_length: 14

cdr3_aa: CASSYAGQSGNTIYF
cdr3_nt: TGTGCCAGCAGTTATGCGGGACAGTCTGGAAACACCATATATTTT
clone_size: many
v_call: TRBV12-3/TRBV12-4
j_call: TRBJ1-3
d_call: TRBD1
cdr3_length: 15

cdr3_aa: CASMTGKVEQYF
cdr3_nt: TGTGCCAGCATGACGGGGAAGGTCGAGCAGTACTTC
clone_size: -
v_call: TRBV28
j_call: TRBJ2-7
d_call: -
cdr3_length: 12

cdr3_aa: CASSLVSAQETQYF
cdr3_nt: TGTGCCAGCAGCTTAGTGTCAGCCCAAGAGACCCAGTACTTC
clone_size: many
v_call: TRBV11-3
j_call: TRBJ2-5
d_call: -
cdr3_length: 14

cdr3_aa: CASSASGPDTQYF
cdr3_nt: TGTGCCAGCAGCGCTTCGGGCCCAGATACGCAGTATTTT
clone_size: many
v_call: TRBV7-2
j_call: TRBJ2-3
d_call: -
cdr3_length: 13

cdr3_aa: CASSPHPGQGIYEQYF
cdr3_nt: TGTGCCAGCAGTCCCCACCCGGGACAGGGAATCTACGAGCAGTACTTC
clone_size: many
v_call: TRBV6-2/TRBV6-3
j_call: TRBJ2-7
d_call: TRBD1
cdr3_length: 16

cdr3_aa: CASTVTPGGEQFF
cdr3_nt: TGTGCCAGCACCGTAACACCAGGTGGTGAGCAGTTCTTC
clone_size: many
v_call: TRBV6-2/TRBV6-3
j_call: TRBJ2-1
d_call: -
cdr3_length: 13

cdr3_aa: CASSQDRQSNTEAFF
cdr3_nt: TGCGCCAGCAGCCAAGATAGACAGTCGAACACTGAAGCTTTCTTT
clone_size: once
v_call: TRBV4-3
j_call: TRBJ1-1
d_call: -
cdr3_length: 15

cdr3_aa: CASSLAQRTLGSYNEQFF
cdr3_nt: TGTGCCAGCAGCTTAGCGCAGAGGACCTTAGGCTCCTACAATGAGCAGTTCTTC
clone_size: many
v_call: TRBV7-6
j_call: TRBJ2-1
d_call: -
cdr3_length: 18

cdr3_aa: CSVETGTGGYEQYF
cdr3_nt: TGCAGCGTCGAAACCGGGACAGGGGGCTACGAGCAGTACTTC
clone_size: -
v_call: TRBV29-1
j_call: TRBJ2-7
d_call: TRBD1
cdr3_length: 14

cdr3_aa: CSAREHTGELFF
cdr3_nt: TGCAGTGCTAGAGAACACACCGGGGAGCTGTTTTTT
clone_size: many
v_call: TRBV20-1
j_call: TRBJ2-2
d_call: -
cdr3_length: 12

cdr3_aa: CAIKAATASYGYTF
cdr3_nt: TGTGCCATCAAGGCCGCGACAGCTAGCTATGGCTACACCTTC
clone_size: many
v_call: TRBV10-3
j_call: TRBJ1-2
d_call: -
cdr3_length: 14

cdr3_aa: CASSAERGLYNEQFF
cdr3_nt: TGTGCCAGCAGCGCGGAGCGGGGGCTCTACAATGAGCAGTTCTTC
clone_size: many
v_call: TRBV9
j_call: TRBJ2-1
d_call: TRBD2
cdr3_length: 15

cdr3_aa: CASSPRTGVMNTEAFF
cdr3_nt: TGTGCCAGCAGTCCTCGGACAGGGGTTATGAACACTGAAGCTTTCTTT
clone_size: few
v_call: TRBV6-5
j_call: TRBJ1-1
d_call: TRBD1
cdr3_length: 16